Here is one TCR beta chain with its context. One end of the junction is discordant with germline, which a read error may explain. The study co-extracted DNA and RNA from around 20-30 mg of unsorted bulk tissue. This sample was taken from a study of tumor-infiltrating lymphocytes in primary liver carcinoma. This CDR3 is 15 amino acids long. CDR1 is SGHAT, CDR2 FQNNGV, per germline. The investigators made TCR beta cDNA from about 500 ng total RNA, using a constant-region primer. Three nested multiplex PCR rounds, a slightly modified ARM-PCR method, built the TCR beta libraries. TRBV1-TRBV30 forward and Cbeta reverse primers drove the first two roughly 10-cycle rounds. TCRdb analysed the multiplex PCR reads with MiXCR anew, one entry per CDR3 protein. Of 99,000 or so distinct CDR3 sequences in the sample, around three quarters were seen once.

The J gene is TRBJ1-2, the V gene TRBV11-2; 7 bases agree with TRBD1. This receptor was obtained from an older woman with primary liver carcinoma and hepatitis B virus infection. Sequencing used liver tumor tissue from sampling region 5. Subset specified: tumor region T5, tumor centre. The CDR3 nucleotides are TGTGCCAGCCGCTTAGAGGGGGCCAGTGGCGGTAGCTGCACCTTC. Its protein is CASRLEGASGGSCTF.